The entry below describes one T cell receptor (beta chain). The antigen is unknown. Profiled with immunoSEQ multiplex PCR; TCRdb holds only in-frame clones, not every one. The table shows more than 25,000 clones, with around 70% occurring only once. Before sequencing took place, the ViraFEST assay used viral peptide pools to expand antigen-specific CD4+ T cells. CD4+ T cell isolation took place after approximately ten days of culture. The data were obtained in a study of vaccination effects on CD4 cells after COVID-19. The length of the CDR3 is 13 residues. V was shortened by 7 bases and J by 6 bases, with 12 bases between the two germline ends. Germline values: CDR1 MNHEY, CDR2 SVGAGI.

J is TRBJ2-2 and V is TRBV6-5; the D gene is possibly TRBD1 (6 bases). The source material was CD4+ T cells from PBMCs cultured with HCoV-229E spike peptides, sampled before COVID-19 vaccination. This TCR was recovered from a human donor who received a COVID-19 vaccine. This CDR3 reads CASIPGGSGELFF. The CDR3 nucleotides read TGTGCCAGCATTCCTGGGGGCTCCGGGGAGCTGTTTTTT.